Below are 22 T cell receptor beta chains sequenced from a single sample in a study of technical replicates of blood from a handful of donors. Data came from immunoSEQ multiplex PCR; TCRdb stores just in-frame clones and leaves some out. The table lists about 100,000 clones, approximately 95% of them singletons. Source material: T cells isolated from PBMCs. The receptors come from a human donor in good health.

The rearrangement links TRBV10-3 to TRBJ1-2; D may be TRBD1 (5 bases). The V end was cut by 3 bases, the J end by 1 base, with 9 bases between. This CDR3 has 14 amino acids. The germline V gene encodes CDR1 ENHRY and CDR2 SYGVKD. DNA of the CDR3: TGTGCCATCAGTGATAATGACAGTAACTATGGCTACACCTTC. Translated: CAISDNDSNYGYTF.

This clone was seen a single time. The rearrangement joins TRBV6-5 to TRBJ1-2; D unclear. The CDR3 consists of 14 residues. Looked up from germline, CDR1 is MNHEY and CDR2 is SVGAGI. V shed 6 bases and J shed 4 bases, with 15 bases lying between them. Here the CDR3 DNA reads TGTGCCAGCAGGTCTTTACGGGTTTCCTATGGCTACACCTTC. Translating it yields CASRSLRVSYGYTF.

The rearrangement joins TRBV27 to TRBJ2-3; 11 nucleotides line up with TRBD1. The ends lost 5 bases at V and 7 bases at J; junction bases unmatched: 8. The germline V gene encodes CDR1 MNHEY and CDR2 SMNVEV (reference sequence). This CDR3 region has 15 residues. CDR3 nucleotide sequence: TGTGCCAGCAGTATTTGGACAGGGGGCGAGAATACGCAGTATTTT. It encodes CASSIWTGGENTQYF.

This clone was detected only a few times. V usage is TRBV10-1 and J usage is TRBJ2-7, with D perhaps TRBD2 (6 bases). Germline loops: CDR1 WNHNN, CDR2 SYGVQD (reference sequence). This CDR3 is 14 amino acids long. Trimming cost V 5 bases and J 3 bases, with 14 bases left between them. CDR3 amino acids: CASSPTGRLYEQYF. The CDR3 DNA reads TGCGCCAGCAGTCCGACCGGGAGACTCTACGAGCAGTACTTC.

Only one count was recorded for this clone. The chain combines TRBV2 with TRBJ1-3, with 9 bases fitting TRBD1. V shed 8 bases and J 6 bases; nucleotides not matched to a gene: 8. The germline CDR1 and CDR2 sequences are SNHLY and FYNNEI. The CDR3 sequence is 14 residues long. The CDR3 region is CASHSGQGPNTIYF. The CDR3 region has the DNA TGTGCCAGCCACTCGGGACAGGGACCAAACACCATATATTTT. Full variable domain (remainder filled in from reference TRBV2 and TRBJ1-3): EPEVTQTPSHQVTQMGQEVILRCVPISNHLYFYWYRQILGQKVEFLVSFYNNEISEKSEIFDDQFSVERPDGSNFTLKIRSTKLEDSAMYFCASHSGQGPNTIYFGEGSWLTVV.

This clone was recorded once. The chain employs TRBV15 and TRBJ1-1; D possibly corresponds to TRBD1 (5 bases). Deletions cut 0 bases from V and 4 bases from J, with 21 bases between. Germline V gene lookup returns CDR1 LNHNV and CDR2 YYDKDF (reference sequence). The CDR3 runs 18 residues. The CDR3 DNA sequence: TGTGCCACCAGCAGAGATGCCCGTTTTCAGGGTCGAGGCACTGAAGCTTTCTTT. Translation gives CATSRDARFQGRGTEAFF.

In DNA, the CDR3 is TGCGCCAGCACCCCACTAGCGGGAGATGAGCAGTTCTTC. It encodes CASTPLAGDEQFF. The chain couples TRBV10-1 to TRBJ2-1, with 11 bases aligning to TRBD2. This CDR3 spans 13 amino acids. Trimming took 7 bases from V and 8 from J; bases not matched to a gene: 4. The germline CDR1 and CDR2 sequences are WNHNN and SYGVQD (reference sequence).

The chain links TRBV5-1 to TRBJ1-1; D may be TRBD1 (5 bases). The germline V gene encodes CDR1 SGHRS and CDR2 YFSETQ. The CDR3 has 14 amino acids. Trimming took 4 bases from V and 1 from J, leaving 11 bases between them. The CDR3 protein is CASSLQVTNTEAFF. The DNA for the CDR3 is TGCGCCAGCAGCCTACAGGTTACGAACACTGAAGCTTTCTTT. The whole variable domain, remainder taken from reference TRBV5-1 and TRBJ1-1, is KAGVTQTPRYLIKTRGQQVTLSCSPISGHRSVSWYQQTPGQGLQFLFEYFSETQRNKGNFPGRFSGRQFSNSRSEMNVSTLELGDSALYLCASSLQVTNTEAFFGQGTRLTVV.

The rearrangement joins TRBV11-2 to TRBJ2-1, with 10 positions matching TRBD2. The CDR3 is 15 amino acids. The germline V gene encodes CDR1 SGHAT and CDR2 FQNNGV. Trimming took 5 bases from V and 4 from J; bases not matched to a gene: 5. The chain's CDR3 is CASSELAGRYNEQFF. CDR3 nucleotides: TGTGCCAGCAGCGAACTAGCGGGAAGATACAATGAGCAGTTCTTC.

The chain couples TRBV28 to TRBJ1-1; no clear D. CDR3 length: 13 amino acids. Trimming cost V 3 bases and J 1 base, with 6 bases left between them. In germline, CDR1 is MDHEN, CDR2 SYDVKM. CDR3 loop: CASSLRPNTEAFF. CDR3 bases: TGTGCCAGCAGTTTGCGGCCGAACACTGAAGCTTTCTTT.

The gene calls are TRBV5-1 and TRBJ2-1; TRBD2 is a possible D gene (5 bases). Germline lookup yields CDR1 SGHRS and CDR2 YFSETQ. Trimming cost V 4 bases and J 9 bases, with 20 bases left between them. The CDR3 spans 15 residues. CDR3 sequence (DNA): TGCGCCAGCAGCCCCTTTCCCGGGATGACGACTGAGCAGTTCTTC. This translates into CASSPFPGMTTEQFF.

The chain uses TRBV7-9 and TRBJ1-1, with D possibly TRBD1 on 6 matching bases. CDR1 is SEHNR, CDR2 FQNEAQ, per germline (reference sequence). This CDR3 has 14 amino acids. Deletions cut 5 bases from V and 1 base from J, with 11 bases between. The CDR3 DNA sequence: TGTGCCAGCAGCCCTCGACAGGAGAACACTGAAGCTTTCTTT. It encodes CASSPRQENTEAFF.

The chain joins TRBV5-4 to TRBJ1-2; weak D call: TRBD1 (5 bases). V shed 5 bases and J shed 5 bases, with 13 bases lying between them. The germline gives CDR1 SGHNT, CDR2 YYREEE (reference sequence). CDR3 size: 13 residues. CDR3 region: CASSLTGLYGYTF. The CDR3 DNA reads as TGTGCCAGCAGTTTGACGGGACTTTATGGCTACACCTTC.

A single count supports this clone. The CDR3 spells CASSFGFGTGHVRAYEQYF. CDR3 coding DNA: TGTGCCAGCAGTTTTGGGTTCGGGACAGGCCACGTCCGAGCCTACGAGCAGTACTTC. This sequence joins TRBV27 and TRBJ2-7; TRBD1 aligns across 8 bases. The CDR3 length is 19 residues. The V gene's germline CDR1 is MNHEY and CDR2 SMNVEV (reference sequence). Trimming at V came to 3 bases and at J to 2 bases, leaving 18 bases not matched to a gene.

The genes are TRBV7-8 and TRBJ2-5, with 8 bases identical to TRBD1. There are 14 residues in the CDR3. V lost 1 base to trimming and J lost 4 bases; unmatched junction nucleotides: 2. Germline-derived CDR1 and CDR2 are SGHVS and FQNEAQ. The CDR3 is CASSLEQGAETQYF. The DNA for the CDR3 is TGTGCCAGCAGCTTAGAGCAGGGGGCAGAGACCCAGTACTTC.

The chain recombines TRBV2 with TRBJ2-1; 10 bases line up with TRBD2. The CDR3 loop spans 15 amino acids. Germline lookup yields CDR1 SNHLY and CDR2 FYNNEI. Losses at the gene ends were 2 bases for V and 9 bases for J; bases not matched to a gene: 7. The CDR3 spells CASSERSSGRSEQFF. CDR3 coding DNA: TGTGCCAGCAGTGAACGCTCTAGCGGGAGAAGTGAGCAGTTCTTC.

The chain uses TRBV4-1 and TRBJ2-7; D is perhaps TRBD2 (6 bases). Trimming removed 2 bases at V and 5 bases at J, with 16 bases between. CDR3 length: 15 residues. From germline, CDR1 is MGHRA and CDR2 YSYEKL. In nucleotides, the CDR3 is TGCGCCAGCAGCCAACGTGCACTAGCTTATGACGAGCAGTACTTC. Protein: CASSQRALAYDEQYF.

V usage is TRBV6-1 and J usage is TRBJ2-1, with D maybe TRBD2 (5 bases). This CDR3 has 15 residues. Looked up from germline, CDR1 is MNHNS and CDR2 is SASEGT. Trimming took 7 bases from V and 1 from J, leaving 14 bases between them. The CDR3 spells CASMRAASSYNEQFF. The CDR3 DNA sequence: TGTGCCAGCATGAGGGCGGCTAGTTCCTACAATGAGCAGTTCTTC.

Points on this clone: The germline gene is not matched at one end of the junction; a read error may be the cause. The genes are TRBV7-7 and TRBJ1-2; D is perhaps TRBD1 (6 bases). Germline CDR1 and CDR2: SSHAT and FNYEAQ (reference sequence). This CDR3 is 15 amino acids long. The CDR3 bases are TGTGCTAGCAGCTTAGTGAAGGACAGTCATTATGGCTACACCTTC. Protein product: CASSLVKDSHYGYTF.

The chain combines TRBV7-9 with TRBJ1-2; D is unclear. This CDR3 is 14 amino acids long. Germline loops: CDR1 SEHNR, CDR2 FQNEAQ (reference sequence). V lost 7 bases and J lost 0, with 12 bases in between. The CDR3 protein is CASTETPANYGYTF. In nucleotides, the CDR3 is TGTGCCAGCACCGAGACTCCGGCTAACTATGGCTACACCTTC.

This chain joins TRBV7-9 and TRBJ2-2; D remains unclear. Germline V gene sequence: CDR1 SEHNR, CDR2 FQNEAQ (reference sequence). This CDR3 contains 12 residues. V lost 5 bases, J lost 8 bases, and 9 bases lay in between. The CDR3 loop reads CASSPSSGELFF. For the CDR3, the DNA is TGTGCCAGCAGCCCAAGCTCTGGGGAGCTGTTTTTT. The whole variable domain, remainder taken from reference TRBV7-9 and TRBJ2-2, is DTGVSQNPRHKITKRGQNVTFRCDPISEHNRLYWYRQTLGQGPEFLTYFQNEAQLEKSRLLSDRFSAERPKGSFSTLEIQRTEQGDSAMYLCASSPSSGELFFGEGSRLTVL.

This clone has just one count. The J gene is TRBJ1-6, the V gene TRBV6-1, with TRBD1 identical over 9 bases. Germline loops: CDR1 MNHNS, CDR2 SASEGT. After removal of 3 bases from V and 5 bases from J, the junction contained 2 bases not matched to a gene. The CDR3 contains 15 residues. CDR3 in amino acids: CASSEDRGNNSPLHF. The CDR3 nucleotides read TGTGCCAGCAGTGAGGACAGGGGCAATAATTCACCCCTCCACTTT.